One sample yielded the 9 T cell receptor beta chains listed below, sequenced in a study of neurological immune-mediated disorders. A single record per CDR3 protein comes from TCRdb applying MiXCR to the 5' RACE reads. The table includes some 18,000 distinct CDR3 sequences, 7.5% detected once. The sequenced sample consisted of CD8+ T cells from blood. All receptors come from a woman aged 25 to 39 with HTLV-1-associated myelopathy (HAM/TSP).

This clonotype has ten or more counts. The V and J genes are TRBV5-6 and TRBJ2-1; TRBD2 matches 8 bases. The CDR3 loop spans 17 amino acids. Germline V gives CDR1 SGHDT, CDR2 YYEEEE. With V trimmed by 0 bases and J by 8 bases, 13 bases remained unmatched. The CDR3 protein is CASSLEGGTSGVDEQFF. The CDR3 nucleotides read TGTGCCAGCAGCTTGGAAGGAGGGACTAGTGGGGTCGATGAGCAGTTCTTC.

Ten or more counts support this clonotype. The chain has TRBV5-1 and TRBJ2-7, with TRBD1 matching over 11 bases. The CDR3 runs 15 residues. V lost 3 bases to trimming and J lost 6 bases; unmatched junction nucleotides: 8. The germline V gene has CDR1 SGHRS and CDR2 YFSETQ. The CDR3: CASSSGQGARREQYF. The CDR3 region has the DNA TGCGCCAGCAGCTCCGGACAGGGGGCTCGTCGCGAGCAGTACTTC. Together with reference TRBV5-1 and TRBJ2-7, the CDR3 gives the full variable domain: KAGVTQTPRYLIKTRGQQVTLSCSPISGHRSVSWYQQTPGQGLQFLFEYFSETQRNKGNFPGRFSGRQFSNSRSEMNVSTLELGDSALYLCASSSGQGARREQYFGPGTRLTVT.

At least ten counts were recorded for this clonotype. The rearrangement links TRBV24-1 to TRBJ2-3; 7 nucleotides align to TRBD2. The CDR3 spans 13 residues. Trimming cost V 5 bases and J 11 bases; bases outside gene matches: 9. Germline V lookup: CDR1 KGHDR, CDR2 SFDVKD. This CDR3 is CATSALGGDLQYF. The CDR3 DNA sequence: TGTGCCACCAGTGCCCTGGGGGGGGATCTGCAGTATTTT.

In this sample, this clonotype turned up many times. The gene calls are TRBV14 and TRBJ1-5; 8 bases are shared with TRBD1. Germline values: CDR1 SGHDN, CDR2 FVKESK. J gave up 3 bases and V 1 base, and 8 bases lay outside the gene matches. This CDR3 region has 17 residues. CDR3 region: CASSQGGQEDFNQPQHF. The CDR3 DNA sequence: TGTGCCAGCAGCCAAGGGGGACAGGAGGATTTCAATCAGCCCCAGCATTTT. The full variable domain, completed using reference TRBV14 and TRBJ1-5, is EAGVTQFPSHSVIEKGQTVTLRCDPISGHDNLYWYRRVMGKEIKFLLHFVKESKQDESGMPNNRFLAERTGGTYSTLKVQPAELEDSGVYFCASSQGGQEDFNQPQHFGDGTRLSIL.

The table lists this clonotype with many counts. V is TRBV4-1 and J is TRBJ2-4; TRBD1 agrees at 9 bases. V lost 2 bases, J lost 7 bases, and 3 bases stayed unmatched. In germline, CDR1 is MGHRA, CDR2 YSYEKL. The CDR3 is made up of 14 amino acids. CDR3 amino acids: CASSQRTGENIQYF. The CDR3 region has the DNA TGCGCCAGCAGCCAAAGGACAGGGGAGAACATTCAGTACTTC.

In this sample, this clonotype turned up many times. The genes are TRBV7-6 and TRBJ2-3, with 9 bases aligning to TRBD2. Germline V gene data show CDR1 as SGHVS and CDR2 as FNYEAQ. Trimming removed 5 bases from V and 2 bases from J; junction bases left unmatched: 11. The CDR3 has 17 amino acids. The CDR3: CASSLFPSGAITDTQYF. The CDR3 bases are TGTGCCAGCAGCCTCTTTCCTAGCGGGGCGATCACAGATACGCAGTATTTT. The full variable domain, completed using reference TRBV7-6 and TRBJ2-3, is GAGVSQSPRYKVTKRGQDVALRCDPISGHVSLYWYRQALGQGPEFLTYFNYEAQQDKSGLPNDRFSAERPEGSISTLTIQRTEQRDSAMYRCASSLFPSGAITDTQYFGPGTRLTVL.

This clonotype was seen repeatedly, ten times or more. The chain couples TRBV5-5 to TRBJ1-5; 8 bases map to TRBD1. The germline gives CDR1 SGHKS, CDR2 YYEKEE (reference sequence). This CDR3 region has 18 residues. After removal of 4 bases from V and 5 bases from J, the junction contained 17 bases not matched to a gene. The CDR3 nucleotides read TGTGCCAGCAGCCGAGACGTTTGGACAGGGACAAAAGATCAGCCCCAGCATTTT. It specifies CASSRDVWTGTKDQPQHF.

This clonotype has a count of ten or more. The V call is TRBV20-1, the J call TRBJ2-3; 13 nucleotides align to TRBD2. CDR3 size: 14 residues. V dropped 6 bases and J dropped 4; count of bases not matched to a gene: 4. From germline, CDR1 is DFQATT and CDR2 SNEGSKA (reference sequence). The CDR3 loop reads CSATSGGAADTQYF. The CDR3 nucleotides read TGCAGTGCCACTAGCGGGGGGGCAGCAGATACGCAGTATTTT.

This clonotype occurred many times. The rearrangement links TRBV19 to TRBJ2-1; D is unclear. Trimming pared 5 bases from V and 7 bases from J, leaving 9 bases between. Germline V gene data show CDR1 as LNHDA and CDR2 as SQIVND (reference sequence). This CDR3 region has 12 residues. The CDR3 region is CASSPDWNEQFF. In DNA form, the CDR3 reads TGTGCCAGTAGTCCCGACTGGAATGAGCAGTTCTTC.